These 5 T cell receptor beta chains share one sample of origin, sequenced in a study of control samples from healthy donors and cancer patients. Repertoires were generated with immunoSEQ multiplex PCR, while TCRdb's copy carries only in-frame clones and drops some. This sample has some 87,000 clones, with 91% found just once. The sample comprised blood. Receptors originate from a man aged 25-45 years in good health.

This sequence joins TRBV3-1 (or the pseudogene TRBV3-2) and TRBJ1-2, with TRBD1 identical over 9 bases. CDR1 and CDR2 from the germline V gene are LGHDT and YNNKEL (reference sequence). Losses at the gene ends were 4 bases for V and 8 bases for J; bases not matched to a gene: 11. The CDR3 contains 15 residues. The CDR3 DNA reads TGTGCCAGCAGCCTACAGGACAGGGGAAGCGAAGGCTACACCTTC. Translated, it gives CASSLQDRGSEGYTF.

CDR3 nucleotide sequence: TGTGCCTGGGACAGGGGGAAAGAGACCCAGTACTTC. It translates to CAWDRGKETQYF. This chain connects TRBV30 to TRBJ2-5, with 9 positions matching TRBD1. The CDR3 runs to 12 residues. The germline V gene encodes CDR1 GTSNPN and CDR2 SVGIG (reference sequence). Trimming cost V 5 bases and J 3 bases; bases outside gene matches: 1.

This clone was counted a single time. This chain links TRBV27 with TRBJ2-1; 10 bases map to TRBD2. Per germline, CDR1 MNHEY and CDR2 SMNVEV (reference sequence). V lost 6 bases and J lost 3; bases outside the gene matches: 8. This CDR3 has 16 residues. As DNA, the CDR3 is TGTGCCAGCAGCACCACCGGACTAGCGGTCTACAATGAGCAGTTCTTC. As protein: CASSTTGLAVYNEQFF.

V gene TRBV29-1 combines with J gene TRBJ1-2; D is unresolved. V shed 2 bases and J shed 7 bases, with 8 bases lying between them. Germline V CDR1 and CDR2: SQVTM, ANQGSEA. The CDR3 length is 11 residues. The CDR3 coding sequence is TGCAGCGTTGAAAGGGCGGGTGGCTACACCTTC. Its translation is CSVERAGGYTF.

The V call is TRBV28, the J call TRBJ1-6, with D hard to call. The germline V and J ends were trimmed by 4 bases and 9 bases, with 16 bases remaining between them. The CDR3 consists of 15 residues. Germline CDR1 MDHEN, CDR2 SYDVKM. The CDR3 sequence: CASSSGPLSVSPLHF. CDR3 DNA: TGTGCCAGCAGTTCTGGACCCTTGTCAGTTTCACCCCTCCACTTT.